This T cell receptor beta chain was found in a study of CD8 T cells in Susac syndrome. Study-wide points: An acknowledgment was made by the study that its TCR sequencing and HLA analysis involved relatively few individuals.

V was clipped by 8 bases and J by 9 bases, with 19 bases between them. The CDR3 sequence is 14 residues long. The V gene's germline CDR1 is MNHEY and CDR2 SVGAGI. This clonotype was seen a single time. Its antigen is not known. CD8+ and CD4+ T cells from blood underwent TCR beta sequencing. Stable or active relapsing-remitting multiple sclerosis, untreated and meeting revised McDonald criteria, defined the controls. A quantity of roughly 0.5 to 1 ug RNA underwent reverse transcription using random hexamers. The amplification used immunoSEQ multiplex PCR on TCR beta CDR3; it spanned 54 Vbeta and 13 Jbeta. One entry per CDR3 protein, called by TCRdb with MiXCR from the immunoSEQ multiplex PCR reads. The sample has some 120,000 distinct CDR3 sequences, about 94% seen once.

The V call is TRBV6-5, the J call TRBJ1-4, with D unclear. The sequence came from a human donor with multiple sclerosis. Sequencing used CD4+ T cells from PBMCs. The DNA of the CDR3 is TGTGCCAGCCGAATTGGACTTGTGGGTAAAAAACTGTTTTTT. It encodes CASRIGLVGKKLFF.